This entry features one T cell receptor beta chain sequence. This clonotype was counted between two and nine times. There is no known antigen for this receptor. Nothing much larger sits one base from this clone, and base qualities are not available. The donors were roughly 40 Caucasian individuals from Russia, aged roughly 6 to 90 years, who were systemically healthy. About 9.8 milliliters of peripheral blood were drawn from each donor into EDTA-treated Vacutainer tubes. Ficoll-Paque density-gradient centrifugation was used to isolate PBMCs, with at least 6.5 million obtained per sample. Total RNA, at least 6 micrograms per sample, was extracted from PBMCs with Trizol reagent. For every donor, an aliquot of PBMCs went through flow cytometry to measure the percentages of naive CD45RAhigh/CD27high T cells. These data belong to a study of blood T cells in healthy people across ages (dated by TCRdb to between 2014 and 2017). As for the study more broadly: In model experiments, roughly one uniquely barcoded TCR beta cDNA molecule per two T cells was captured by template switching. To track age-related changes in TCR beta repertoire diversity, the study relied on deep sequencing normalized with unique cDNA molecular identifiers. Four age groups were formed from the donors: young (average approximately 16 years), middle-aged (around 41), aged (roughly 58) and long-lived (less than 85). To avoid experimental bias, donors of different ages were distributed randomly across sequencing lanes. For two donors (one aged 18 to 30 and one aged 80 or older), the study analyzed two additional independent replicas of 1 million unique cDNA reads from the same blood draw. General conclusions and limits of the study: As age increased, observed TCR beta diversity per million T cells dropped in a roughly linear way, and a significant reduction was already evident by age 40. Since profiling was done on bulk unsorted PBMCs, naive and antigen-experienced compartments could not be conclusively compared. Estimates of total diversity from one million sequenced T cells were regarded as lower bounds and underestimates. A strong correlation was found between observed TCR beta diversity and the percentage of naive T cells measured by flow cytometry. The long-lived group showed more naive CD4+ T cells, fewer expanded clones and increased TCR diversity than the aged group, suggesting age selection. Because the CMV infection status of the donors was unknown, age-related changes in expanded clonotypes may potentially have been confounded.

Libraries were prepared through 5' RACE. The reads were generated on an Illumina HiSeq 2500. A second PCR of roughly 6 to 11 cycles was performed with a sample-barcoded 5' primer and a J-beta primer mix. Each TCR beta cDNA molecule received a unique molecular identifier from a template-switch 5' adaptor carrying 12 random nucleotides. At least 2.5 million CDR3-containing paired-end reads were obtained from each sample. First-strand cDNA was synthesized from all RNA with the Mint cDNA synthesis kit, primed by a TRBC-specific oligonucleotide. Following uracil-DNA glycosylase treatment, a first 18-cycle PCR with universal primers M1SS and BC2_uni_R was performed on all cDNA. As for the authors' bioinformatics: For normalization, 1 million high-quality reads were randomly selected from each sample, with every read carrying a distinct molecular identifier. Instead of being binned into consensus sequences, reads with shared molecular identifiers were discarded. MiTCR, with a Q25 quality threshold and the strictest error-elimination algorithm, was used for CDR3 identification, clonotype clustering and error correction. A nonparametric unseen species model with Euler transformation was used to estimate lower-bound total TCR beta diversity. TCRdb itself trimmed the public reads at Q25 with fastp, ran MiXCR and retained productive beta chains. Records with the same CDR3 protein are collapsed into one entry carrying the most frequent genes and DNA. The V and J calls were determined by TCRdb, not by the authors. Here the sample has 1.5 million to 2 million distinct CDR3 sequences; approximately 28% occur a single time. 7% to 9% of the sample is held by the ten biggest clonotypes.

This clonotype was sampled from a woman in her 30s in good health. The sequenced sample consisted of blood.

The DNA sequence is as follows: TGTGCCAGCAGCTATCGGCTGGGGAGCACAGATACGCAGTATTTT. Translated, this is CASSYRLGSTDTQYF. The rearranged chain carries TRBV7-8 and TRBJ2-3, with an unclear D gene assignment. Cut back by 4 bases and 0 bases, the V and J ends lie 11 bases apart. The germline V gene supplies CDR1 SGHVS and CDR2 FQNEAQ. Including cysteine and phenylalanine, the CDR3 has 15 amino acids. The read is trimmed to its CDR3 DNA, 45 bases read in frame from base 1.